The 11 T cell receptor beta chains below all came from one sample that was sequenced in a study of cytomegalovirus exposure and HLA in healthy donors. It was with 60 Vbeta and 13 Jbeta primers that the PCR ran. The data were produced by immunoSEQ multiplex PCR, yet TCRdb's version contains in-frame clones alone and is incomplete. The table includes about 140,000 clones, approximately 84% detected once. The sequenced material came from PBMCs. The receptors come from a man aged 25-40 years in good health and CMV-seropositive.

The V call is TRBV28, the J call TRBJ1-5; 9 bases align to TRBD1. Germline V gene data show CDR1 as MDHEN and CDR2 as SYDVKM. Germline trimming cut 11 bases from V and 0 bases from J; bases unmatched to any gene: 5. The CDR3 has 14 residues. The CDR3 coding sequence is TGTGCCGGTGGGACAGGGAATAGCAATCAGCCCCAGCATTTT. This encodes CAGGTGNSNQPQHF.

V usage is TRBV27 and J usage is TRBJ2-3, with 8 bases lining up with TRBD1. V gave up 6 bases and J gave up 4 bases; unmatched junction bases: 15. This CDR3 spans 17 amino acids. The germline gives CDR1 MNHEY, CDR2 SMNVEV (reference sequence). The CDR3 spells CASRFPADRVPPDTQYF. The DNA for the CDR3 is TGTGCCAGCAGATTCCCGGCGGACAGGGTGCCCCCAGATACGCAGTATTTT.

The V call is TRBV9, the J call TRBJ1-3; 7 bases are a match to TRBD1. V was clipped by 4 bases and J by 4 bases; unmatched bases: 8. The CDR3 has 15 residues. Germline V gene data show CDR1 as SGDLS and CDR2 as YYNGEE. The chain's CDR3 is CASSPRTGRGNTIYF. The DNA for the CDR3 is TGTGCCAGCAGCCCCCGGACAGGACGCGGAAACACCATATATTTT. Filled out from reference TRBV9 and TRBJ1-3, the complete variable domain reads DSGVTQTPKHLITATGQRVTLRCSPRSGDLSVYWYQQSLDQGLQFLIQYYNGEERAKGNILERFSAQQFPDLHSELNLSSLELGDSALYFCASSPRTGRGNTIYFGEGSWLTVV.

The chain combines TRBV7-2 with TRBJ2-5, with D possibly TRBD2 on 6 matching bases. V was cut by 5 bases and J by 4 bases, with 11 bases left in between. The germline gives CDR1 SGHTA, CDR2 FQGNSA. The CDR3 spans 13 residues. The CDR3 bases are TGTGCCAGCAGCCTTGGAGGGATAGAGACCCAGTACTTC. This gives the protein CASSLGGIETQYF. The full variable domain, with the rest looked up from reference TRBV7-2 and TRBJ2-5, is GAGVSQSPSNKVTEKGKDVELRCDPISGHTALYWYRQSLGQGLEFLIYFQGNSAPDKSGLPSDRFSAERTGGSVSTLTIQRTQQEDSAVYLCASSLGGIETQYFGPGTRLLVL.

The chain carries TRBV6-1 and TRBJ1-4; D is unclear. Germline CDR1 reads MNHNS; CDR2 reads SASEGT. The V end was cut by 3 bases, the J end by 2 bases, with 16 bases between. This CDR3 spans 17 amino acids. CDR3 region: CASSDLEQFATNEKLFF. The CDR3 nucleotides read TGTGCCAGCAGTGACCTTGAACAGTTTGCGACTAATGAAAAACTGTTTTTT.

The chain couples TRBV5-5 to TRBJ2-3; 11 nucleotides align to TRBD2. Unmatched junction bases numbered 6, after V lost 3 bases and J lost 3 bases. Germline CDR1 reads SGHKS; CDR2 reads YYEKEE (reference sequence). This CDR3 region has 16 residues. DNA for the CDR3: TGTGCCAGCAGCTGGGGGACTAGCGGCTTGACAGATACGCAGTATTTT. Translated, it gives CASSWGTSGLTDTQYF.

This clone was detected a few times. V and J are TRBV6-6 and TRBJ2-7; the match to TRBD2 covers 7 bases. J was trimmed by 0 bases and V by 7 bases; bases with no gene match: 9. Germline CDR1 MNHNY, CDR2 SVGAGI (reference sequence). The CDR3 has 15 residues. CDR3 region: CASNPGGSLSYEQYF. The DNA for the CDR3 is TGTGCCAGCAATCCCGGGGGGTCTCTCTCCTACGAGCAGTACTTC.

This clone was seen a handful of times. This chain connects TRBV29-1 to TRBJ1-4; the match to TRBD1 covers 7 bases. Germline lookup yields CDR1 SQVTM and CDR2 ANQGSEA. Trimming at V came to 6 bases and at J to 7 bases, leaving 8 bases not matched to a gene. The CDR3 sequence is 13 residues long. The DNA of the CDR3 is TGCAGCGTCACGGACAGGAAGGGTGAAAAACTGTTTTTT. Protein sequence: CSVTDRKGEKLFF.

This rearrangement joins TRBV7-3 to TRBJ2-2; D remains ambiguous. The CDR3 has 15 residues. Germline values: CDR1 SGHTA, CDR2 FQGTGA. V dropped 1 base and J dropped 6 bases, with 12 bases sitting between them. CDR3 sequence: CASSLRLVGAGELFF. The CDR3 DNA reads TGTGCCAGCAGCTTAAGGCTAGTTGGCGCCGGGGAGCTGTTTTTT.

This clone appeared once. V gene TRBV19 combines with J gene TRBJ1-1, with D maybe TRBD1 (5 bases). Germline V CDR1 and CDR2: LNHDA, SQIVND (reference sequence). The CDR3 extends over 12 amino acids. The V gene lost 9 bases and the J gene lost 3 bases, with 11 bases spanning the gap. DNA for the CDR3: TGTGCCAGCCGGGGGTTATACACTGAAGCTTTCTTT. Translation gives CASRGLYTEAFF.

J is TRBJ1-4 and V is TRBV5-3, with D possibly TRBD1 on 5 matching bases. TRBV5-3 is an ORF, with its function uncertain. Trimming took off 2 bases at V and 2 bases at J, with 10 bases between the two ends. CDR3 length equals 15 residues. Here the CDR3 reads CARSFRVWTNEKLFF. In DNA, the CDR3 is TGTGCCAGAAGCTTCAGGGTCTGGACTAATGAAAAACTGTTTTTT.